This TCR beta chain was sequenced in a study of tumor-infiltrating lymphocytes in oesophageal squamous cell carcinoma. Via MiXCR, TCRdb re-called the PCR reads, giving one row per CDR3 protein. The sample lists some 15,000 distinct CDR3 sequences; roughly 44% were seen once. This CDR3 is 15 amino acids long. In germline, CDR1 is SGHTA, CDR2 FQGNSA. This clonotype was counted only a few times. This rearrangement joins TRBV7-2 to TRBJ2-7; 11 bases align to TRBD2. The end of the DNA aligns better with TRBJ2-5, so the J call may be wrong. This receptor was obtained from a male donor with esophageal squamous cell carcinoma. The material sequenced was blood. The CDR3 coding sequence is TGTGCCAGCAGCTTAGCAACTAGCGGGGGAGAGACCCAGTACTTC. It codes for CASSLATSGGETQYF.